The 14 T cell receptor beta chains listed next were all sequenced from one sample in a study of shared clonotypes between healthy human individuals. Sequenced by immunoSEQ multiplex PCR; TCRdb stores in-frame clones only, minus some. Of about 1 million clones detected, 70% to 80% appear once; the ten largest clones hold 0.4% to 0.55%. Sequences were obtained from memory CD4+ T cells from PBMCs. Subset reported: CD45RA-negative fraction. The receptors were sampled from a man aged 18-30 years in good health. Some clones in this sample may be carry-over from other donors' samples.

This clone was seen only a few times. V gene TRBV6-5 combines with J gene TRBJ1-1; unclear D gene. Germline V CDR1 and CDR2: MNHEY, SVGAGI. V was cut by 6 bases and J by 1 base, with 6 bases left in between. This CDR3 is built from 12 residues. The CDR3 nucleotides read TGTGCCAGCAGGTACGGGAACACTGAAGCTTTCTTT. Translating gives CASRYGNTEAFF.

The CDR3 DNA reads as TGCGCCAGCAGCGGAGGGGGCAACGGGGCTGAAGCTTTCTTT. It yields the protein CASSGGGNGAEAFF. The chain recombines TRBV5-1 with TRBJ1-1; TRBD1 aligns across 7 bases. Trimming at V came to 4 bases and at J to 6 bases, leaving 9 bases not matched to a gene. The CDR3 has 14 residues. Germline V CDR1 and CDR2: SGHRS, YFSETQ. Looking up the rest from reference TRBV5-1 and TRBJ1-1 gives the full variable domain: KAGVTQTPRYLIKTRGQQVTLSCSPISGHRSVSWYQQTPGQGLQFLFEYFSETQRNKGNFPGRFSGRQFSNSRSEMNVSTLELGDSALYLCASSGGGNGAEAFFGQGTRLTVV.

The V gene is TRBV5-1, the J gene TRBJ2-1, with 10 bases lining up with TRBD2. This CDR3 region has 15 residues. With 0 bases clipped from V and 9 bases from J, the junction kept 6 bases outside the gene matches. Germline V gene sequence: CDR1 SGHRS, CDR2 YFSETQ. The CDR3 loop reads CASSLGASGSIEQFF. For the CDR3, the DNA is TGCGCCAGCAGCTTGGGTGCTAGCGGGAGTATTGAGCAGTTCTTC.

The chain couples TRBV7-9 to TRBJ2-3; no firm D call. Germline CDR1 reads SEHNR; CDR2 reads FQNEAQ (reference sequence). With 5 bases removed from V and 0 bases from J, the gap between germline ends came to 12 bases. The CDR3 totals 15 residues. CDR3 coding DNA: TGTGCCAGCAGCCGCCTCTCGGCTAGCACAGATACGCAGTATTTT. It yields the protein CASSRLSASTDTQYF.

The chain joins TRBV27 to TRBJ1-2; tentatively, D is TRBD1 (6 bases). The germline V gene encodes CDR1 MNHEY and CDR2 SMNVEV (reference sequence). This CDR3 is built from 15 residues. Trimming removed 6 bases at V and 2 bases at J, with 16 bases between. This chain's CDR3 is CASRAGAGPNYGYTF. The DNA of the CDR3 is TGTGCCAGCAGGGCGGGGGCGGGCCCCAACTATGGCTACACCTTC.

This clone is a singleton in its sample. The chain uses TRBV27 and TRBJ2-7; TRBD2 agrees at 9 bases. This CDR3 contains 12 residues. Germline CDR1 and CDR2: MNHEY and SMNVEV (reference sequence). V dropped 9 bases and J dropped 5; count of bases not matched to a gene: 5. CDR3 bases: TGTGCCAGTAGTAGCGGGAGCCACGAGCAGTACTTC. As protein: CASSSGSHEQYF.

V gene TRBV7-2 combines with J gene TRBJ2-3, with D maybe TRBD1 (6 bases). CDR1 and CDR2 from the germline V gene are SGHTA and FQGNSA. Trimming pared 3 bases from V and 6 bases from J, leaving 10 bases between. The CDR3 totals 13 residues. CDR3 coding DNA: TGTGCCAGCAGCTTGGGGCAGGGGGATACGCAGTATTTT. This sequence encodes CASSLGQGDTQYF. The full variable domain, with the rest looked up from reference TRBV7-2 and TRBJ2-3, is GAGVSQSPSNKVTEKGKDVELRCDPISGHTALYWYRQSLGQGLEFLIYFQGNSAPDKSGLPSDRFSAERTGGSVSTLTIQRTQQEDSAVYLCASSLGQGDTQYFGPGTRLTVL.

CDR3 in amino acids: CASSSLGGVGTQYF. The CDR3 coding sequence is TGTGCCAGCAGTTCGCTAGGGGGTGTTGGGACCCAGTACTTC. The chain carries TRBV27 and TRBJ2-5, with D maybe TRBD1 (6 bases). Germline CDR1 reads MNHEY; CDR2 reads SMNVEV (reference sequence). V lost 4 bases and J 7 bases, leaving 16 bases between the germline ends. The CDR3 loop spans 14 amino acids.

This clone occurred a few times. The rearrangement joins TRBV28 to TRBJ1-2; D gene ambiguous. There are 13 residues in the CDR3. The ends were cut back, 8 bases at V and 0 bases at J, with 10 bases in the middle. Germline CDR1 reads MDHEN; CDR2 reads SYDVKM. CDR3 sequence reads: CASELRSNYGYTF. Here the CDR3 DNA reads TGTGCCAGCGAATTAAGGTCTAACTATGGCTACACCTTC.

This clone turned up a few times. The chain is built from TRBV7-9 and TRBJ2-7; no firm D call. Per germline, CDR1 SEHNR and CDR2 FQNEAQ (reference sequence). V lost 8 bases, J lost 0 bases, and 11 bases lay in between. The CDR3 sequence is 13 residues long. The CDR3 DNA reads TGTGCCAGCTCCCGCAGGAGCTCCTACGAGCAGTACTTC. This gives the protein CASSRRSSYEQYF.

The V call is TRBV7-9, the J call TRBJ1-4, with a weak D call TRBD1 (5 bases). This CDR3 has 14 residues. The germline V and J ends were trimmed by 5 bases and 4 bases, with 11 bases remaining between them. Germline V gene data show CDR1 as SEHNR and CDR2 as FQNEAQ (reference sequence). The CDR3 region is CASSARDGNEKLFF. CDR3 DNA: TGTGCCAGCAGCGCCAGGGACGGTAATGAAAAACTGTTTTTT. The variable domain in full, completed from reference TRBV7-9 and TRBJ1-4, reads DTGVSQNPRHKITKRGQNVTFRCDPISEHNRLYWYRQTLGQGPEFLTYFQNEAQLEKSRLLSDRFSAERPKGSFSTLEIQRTEQGDSAMYLCASSARDGNEKLFFGSGTQLSVL.

In its sample, this clone was seen once. V gene TRBV19 combines with J gene TRBJ2-1; TRBD1 matches at 7 bases. Trimming at V came to 3 bases and at J to 4 bases, leaving 6 bases not matched to a gene. The length of the CDR3 is 15 residues. CDR1 LNHDA and CDR2 SQIVND come from the germline V gene (reference sequence). CDR3 protein: CASSIPGTAYNEQFF. CDR3 sequence (DNA): TGTGCCAGTAGTATCCCCGGGACAGCTTACAATGAGCAGTTCTTC.

This chain joins TRBV7-9 and TRBJ1-2; a possible D gene is TRBD1 (5 bases). With 4 bases removed from V and 5 bases from J, the gap between germline ends came to 20 bases. Germline V gives CDR1 SEHNR, CDR2 FQNEAQ (reference sequence). The CDR3 loop spans 16 amino acids. Here the CDR3 reads CASSSTRGRPPYGYTF. CDR3 sequence (DNA): TGTGCCAGCAGCTCGACCCGGGGACGTCCCCCATATGGCTACACCTTC.

This chain connects TRBV21-1 to TRBJ1-1; the table's D call, TRBD1, has no DNA check behind it. TRBV21-1 is deemed a pseudogene. The length of the CDR3 is 13 residues. Here the CDR3 DNA reads TGTGCCAGCAGCAAGCAGGAAGACGCTGAAGCTTTCTTT. It is translated as CASSKQEDAEAFF.